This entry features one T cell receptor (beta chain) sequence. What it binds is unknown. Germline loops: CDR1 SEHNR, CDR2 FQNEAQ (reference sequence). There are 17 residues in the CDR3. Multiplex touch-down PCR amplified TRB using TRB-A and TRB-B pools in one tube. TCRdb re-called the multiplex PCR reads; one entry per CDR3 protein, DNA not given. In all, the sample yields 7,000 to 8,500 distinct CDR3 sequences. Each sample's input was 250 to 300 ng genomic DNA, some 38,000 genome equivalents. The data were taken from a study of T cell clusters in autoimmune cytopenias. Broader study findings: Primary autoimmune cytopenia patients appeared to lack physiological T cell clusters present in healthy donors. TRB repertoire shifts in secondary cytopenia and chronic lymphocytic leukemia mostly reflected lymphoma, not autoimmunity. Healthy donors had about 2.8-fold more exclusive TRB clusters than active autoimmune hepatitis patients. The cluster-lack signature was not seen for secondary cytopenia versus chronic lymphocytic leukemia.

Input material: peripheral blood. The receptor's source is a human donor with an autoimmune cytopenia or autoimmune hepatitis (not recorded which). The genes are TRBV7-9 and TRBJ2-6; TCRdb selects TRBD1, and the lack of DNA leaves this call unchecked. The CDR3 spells CASSLWRGVAGANVLTF. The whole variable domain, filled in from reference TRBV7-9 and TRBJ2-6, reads DTGVSQNPRHKITKRGQNVTFRCDPISEHNRLYWYRQTLGQGPEFLTYFQNEAQLEKSRLLSDRFSAERPKGSFSTLEIQRTEQGDSAMYLCASSLWRGVAGANVLTFGAGSRLTVL.